The clone carrying this TCR beta chain was observed at least ten times. Its antigen remains unknown. The sample is drawn from a study of T cells in Graves' hyperthyroidism and ophthalmopathy. RNA transcripts gave rise to amplified TCR beta CDR3 regions. RT-PCR in the first round (using the HTBI primer set) targeted the TCR CDR3. TCRdb processed the multiplex PCR reads anew with MiXCR; each CDR3 protein has one entry. The sample has a few hundred thousand distinct CDR3 sequences; approximately 17% are singletons. General study findings and limits: Blood held most thyroid clonotypes expanded above 0.001 frequency.

The germline V gene has CDR1 SNHLY and CDR2 FYNNEI. The germline V and J ends were trimmed by 6 bases and 1 base, with 9 bases remaining between them. The CDR3 has 14 residues. The rearrangement uses TRBV2 and TRBJ2-2; perhaps TRBD1 as D (6 bases). Sequences were obtained from blood. This receptor was identified in a man younger than 35 with Graves' ophthalmopathy. CDR3 bases: TGTGCCAGCAGGAGACAGGAGAACACCGGGGAGCTGTTTTTT. Protein product: CASRRQENTGELFF.